This entry features one T cell receptor (beta chain) sequence. The antigen remains undetermined. With 60 Vbeta and 13 Jbeta primers, the PCR was carried out. This table comes from immunoSEQ multiplex PCR, and its TCRdb copy is limited to in-frame clones, with some not included. The data hold under 150,000 clones, with roughly 71% observed a single time. This record comes from a study of cytomegalovirus exposure and HLA in healthy donors. Study-wide results and limits: Later analysis associated a missense DCLRE1C variant with TCR beta V- and J-gene trimming. One later analysis reportedly identified an Asian-associated ancestry cluster that showed fewer N-insertions than the 666-donor mean. Common viral pathogens were later found to be apparently linked to several of the most significant clusters.

This TCR was recovered from a man aged 18 to 30 in good health and CMV-seropositive. The source material was PBMCs.

The CDR3 protein is CASSVAQGDSPLHF. CDR3 sequence (DNA): TGTGCCAGCAGCGTAGCACAGGGGGACTCACCCCTCCACTTT. The V call is TRBV9, the J call TRBJ1-6; 8 bases agree with TRBD1. The CDR3 is 14 residues long. With 0 bases clipped from V and 10 bases from J, the junction kept 3 bases outside the gene matches. Germline values: CDR1 SGDLS, CDR2 YYNGEE.